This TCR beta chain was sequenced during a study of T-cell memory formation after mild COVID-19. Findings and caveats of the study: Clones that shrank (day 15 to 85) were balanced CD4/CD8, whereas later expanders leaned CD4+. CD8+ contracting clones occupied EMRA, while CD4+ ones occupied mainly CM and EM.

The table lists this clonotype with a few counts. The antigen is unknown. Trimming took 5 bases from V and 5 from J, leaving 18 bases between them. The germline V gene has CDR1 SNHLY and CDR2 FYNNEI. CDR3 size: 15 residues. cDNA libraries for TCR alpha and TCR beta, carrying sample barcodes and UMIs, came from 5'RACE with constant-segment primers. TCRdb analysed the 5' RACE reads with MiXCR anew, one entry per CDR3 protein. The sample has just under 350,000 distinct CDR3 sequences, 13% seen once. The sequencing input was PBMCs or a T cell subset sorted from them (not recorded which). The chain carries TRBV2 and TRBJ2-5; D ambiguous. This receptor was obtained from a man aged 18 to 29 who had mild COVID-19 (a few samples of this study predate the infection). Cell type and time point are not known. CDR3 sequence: CASSTGPSVGETQYF. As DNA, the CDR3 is TGTGCCAGCAGTACCGGACCGTCGGTGGGCGAGACCCAGTACTTC.